This TCR beta chain was documented in a study of blood T cell repertoires in COVID-19. Donors in Cohort 3 counted as recovered after two negative PCRs, clearance, or symptom resolution. Authors' processing steps: Reference gene primer amplification in the assay estimated nucleated cell counts. This table comes from immunoSEQ multiplex PCR, and its TCRdb copy is limited to in-frame clones, with some not included. V and J calls and clone size are as listed in that table; D and trimming were resolved from the DNA. The profile shows 280,000 or so clones, around 85% of them singletons. The CDR3 spans 18 residues. Germline assignment: CDR1 LNHDA and CDR2 SQIVND (reference sequence). V gave up 0 bases and J gave up 3 bases, with 18 bases separating them.

The chain has TRBV19 and TRBJ1-5; D is undetermined. Sequenced material: PBMCs or T cells enriched from blood (not recorded which). The clonotype originates from a man aged 30-40 years who had recovered from COVID-19. CDR3 residues: CASSIDRRSDPANQPQHF. In DNA, the CDR3 is TGTGCCAGTAGTATAGATAGAAGGAGCGACCCTGCCAATCAGCCCCAGCATTTT.